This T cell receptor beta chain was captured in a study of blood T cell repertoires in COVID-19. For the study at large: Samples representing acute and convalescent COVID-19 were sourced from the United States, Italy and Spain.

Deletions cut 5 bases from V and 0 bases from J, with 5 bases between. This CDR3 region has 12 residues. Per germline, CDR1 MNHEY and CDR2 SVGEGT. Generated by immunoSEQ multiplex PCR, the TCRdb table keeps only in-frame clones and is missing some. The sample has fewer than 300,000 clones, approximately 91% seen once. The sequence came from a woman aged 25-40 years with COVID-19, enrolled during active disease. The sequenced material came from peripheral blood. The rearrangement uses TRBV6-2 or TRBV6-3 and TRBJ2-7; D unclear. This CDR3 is CASSRDSYEQYF. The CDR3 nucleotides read TGTGCCAGCAGTAGAGACTCCTACGAGCAGTACTTC.